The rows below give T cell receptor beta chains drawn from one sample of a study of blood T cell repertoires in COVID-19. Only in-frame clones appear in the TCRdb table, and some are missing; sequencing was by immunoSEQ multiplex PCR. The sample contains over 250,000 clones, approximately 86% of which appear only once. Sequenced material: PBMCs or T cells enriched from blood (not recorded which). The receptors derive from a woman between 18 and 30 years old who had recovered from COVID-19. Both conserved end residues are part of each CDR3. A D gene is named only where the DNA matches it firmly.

CDR3nt: TGTGCCAGCACCAATGCAGAAATAGCGGGACAGGGAGGCGAGCAGTACTTC
CDR3aa: CASTNAEIAGQGGEQYF
v_gene: TRBV7-2
d_gene: NA
j_gene: TRBJ2-7

CDR3nt: TGTGCCAGCAGCCCAGGAGGGGGCAACATGAACACTGAAGCTTTCTTT
CDR3aa: CASSPGGGNMNTEAFF
v_gene: TRBV18
d_gene: TRBD1
j_gene: TRBJ1-1

CDR3nt: TGTGCCAGCAGCCAAGACCTGCGGGGGGTCAGCTCCTACAATGAGCAGTTCTTC
CDR3aa: CASSQDLRGVSSYNEQFF
v_gene: TRBV4-2
d_gene: TRBD2
j_gene: TRBJ2-1

CDR3nt: TGTGCCAGCAAAATAAGATTTGACAGTTCACCCGTTGGCTACACCTTC
CDR3aa: CASKIRFDSSPVGYTF
v_gene: TRBV27
d_gene: NA
j_gene: TRBJ1-2

CDR3nt: TGTGCCAGTCAAAGAGGAGTGGTGGGCTATGGCTACACCTTC
CDR3aa: CASQRGVVGYGYTF
v_gene: TRBV2
d_gene: NA
j_gene: TRBJ1-2

CDR3nt: TGTGCCAGCAGTTCCGGACAGGGCGGATACAATGAGCAGTTCTTC
CDR3aa: CASSSGQGGYNEQFF
v_gene: TRBV28
d_gene: TRBD1
j_gene: TRBJ2-1

CDR3nt: TGTGCCAGCAGTCGCGAGACAGGACAGCCCAACACTGAAGCTTTCTTT
CDR3aa: CASSRETGQPNTEAFF
v_gene: TRBV6-6
d_gene: NA
j_gene: TRBJ1-1

CDR3nt: TGTGCCAGCGGCAAGGGAGGACTGGGTGACTATGGCTACACCTTC
CDR3aa: CASGKGGLGDYGYTF
v_gene: TRBV28
d_gene: NA
j_gene: TRBJ1-2

CDR3nt: TGTGCCAGCACCTCCTTGGGCCAGGGCTACGAGCAGTACTTC
CDR3aa: CASTSLGQGYEQYF
v_gene: TRBV6-5
d_gene: NA
j_gene: TRBJ2-7

CDR3nt: TGCGCCAGCAGCCAACAAACAGGAGCCGAACTTGAAGCTTTCTTT
CDR3aa: CASSQQTGAELEAFF
v_gene: TRBV4-1
d_gene: NA
j_gene: TRBJ1-1

CDR3nt: TGTGCCAGCAGTTCCCCCAGCACAGGGGGCACTCAGCCCCAGCATTTT
CDR3aa: CASSSPSTGGTQPQHF
v_gene: TRBV27
d_gene: TRBD1
j_gene: TRBJ1-5

CDR3nt: TGCGCCAGCAGCACCCTTCCGGGTAGCAATCAGCCCCAGCATTTT
CDR3aa: CASSTLPGSNQPQHF
v_gene: TRBV5-1
d_gene: NA
j_gene: TRBJ1-5

CDR3nt: TGTGCTAGTGCAGCTGGCAGGGGGGGCACAGATACGCAGTATTTT
CDR3aa: CASAAGRGGTDTQYF
v_gene: TRBV12-5
d_gene: NA
j_gene: TRBJ2-3

CDR3nt: TGTGCCAGCAGCTTAGGTCAGGGGATAACTGAAGCTTTCTTT
CDR3aa: CASSLGQGITEAFF
v_gene: TRBV11-2
d_gene: NA
j_gene: TRBJ1-1

CDR3nt: TGTGCCAGCAGTCTCACGGGTGCGGCCAAAAACATTCAGTACTTC
CDR3aa: CASSLTGAAKNIQYF
v_gene: TRBV27
d_gene: NA
j_gene: TRBJ2-4

CDR3nt: TGTGCCAGCAGCTTCTTCCCCGCGAAGGGGAATGGCTACACCTTC
CDR3aa: CASSFFPAKGNGYTF
v_gene: TRBV7-6
d_gene: NA
j_gene: TRBJ1-2

CDR3nt: TGTGCCAGCAGCTTAGCCGGGACAGGGCCCTCCGAGCAGTACTTC
CDR3aa: CASSLAGTGPSEQYF
v_gene: TRBV7-6
d_gene: TRBD1
j_gene: TRBJ2-7

CDR3nt: TGTGCCAGCAGCTCAACGCTGGGAGGATTCACTGAAGCTTTCTTT
CDR3aa: CASSSTLGGFTEAFF
v_gene: TRBV5-5
d_gene: NA
j_gene: TRBJ1-1

CDR3nt: TGCGCCAGCAGCTTGGACCCAGACAGAGTCAGAAACACCATATATTTT
CDR3aa: CASSLDPDRVRNTIYF
v_gene: TRBV5-1
d_gene: NA
j_gene: TRBJ1-3

CDR3nt: TGTGCCAGCTCACCACGATTGTCTAGCGGACATCAAGAGACCCAGTACTTC
CDR3aa: CASSPRLSSGHQETQYF
v_gene: TRBV18
d_gene: TRBD2
j_gene: TRBJ2-5

CDR3nt: TGCGCCAGCAGCCAAGGACAACTCTTCTCCACAGATACGCAGTATTTT
CDR3aa: CASSQGQLFSTDTQYF
v_gene: TRBV5-1
d_gene: NA
j_gene: TRBJ2-3

CDR3nt: TGTGCCAGCAGTGTCCGACAGGGCTACTACGAGCAGTACTTC
CDR3aa: CASSVRQGYYEQYF
v_gene: TRBV11-2
d_gene: TRBD1
j_gene: TRBJ2-7

CDR3nt: TGTGCCAGCAGCTTTAACAGGAACAATGAGCAGTTCTTC
CDR3aa: CASSFNRNNEQFF
v_gene: TRBV7-2
d_gene: NA
j_gene: TRBJ2-1

CDR3nt: TGTGCCAGCAGTTTAAGGGGTTTTCTTAGCACAGATACGCAGTATTTT
CDR3aa: CASSLRGFLSTDTQYF
v_gene: TRBV28
d_gene: NA
j_gene: TRBJ2-3

CDR3nt: TGTGCCAGCAGCGCCAGCGGGACAGGTGGGGAGACCCAGTACTTC
CDR3aa: CASSASGTGGETQYF
v_gene: TRBV7-6
d_gene: NA
j_gene: TRBJ2-5